These T cell receptor beta chains were read from a single sample in a study of blood T cell repertoires in COVID-19. Profiled with immunoSEQ multiplex PCR; TCRdb holds only in-frame clones, not every one. The repertoire holds roughly 160,000 clones, with about four fifths as singletons. The specimen was peripheral blood. Receptor source: a woman aged 80 or over with active or convalescent COVID-19. Both conserved end residues are part of each CDR3. A D gene is named only where the DNA matches it firmly. A row's size may be missing; if present it is once, few, many or a size class.

V,J,length,D,size,DNA,CDR3
TRBV10-1,TRBJ2-4,16,NA,few,TGCGCCAGCAGTCACGGATCAGGGGTGGCCAAAAACATTCAGTACTTC,CASSHGSGVAKNIQYF
TRBV6-5,TRBJ2-7,14,TRBD1,NA,TGTGCCAGCAGTTACTCGGGCAGGGGGCGCGAGCAGTACTTC,CASSYSGRGREQYF
TRBV7-8,TRBJ1-2,14,TRBD1,NA,TGTGCCAGCAGCTTACTTTACGGACAGGGAAGCTACACCTTC,CASSLLYGQGSYTF
TRBV6-1,TRBJ2-1,16,TRBD1,NA,TGTGCCAGCAGTGGTTTCGCTGGGACAGGGGAAGGTGAGCAGTTCTTC,CASSGFAGTGEGEQFF
TRBV2,TRBJ2-3,13,NA,NA,TGTGCCAGCCAAGGGGATAGCACAGATACGCAGTATTTT,CASQGDSTDTQYF
TRBV7-2,TRBJ2-7,12,NA,NA,TGTGCCAGCAGCTTAGGTTATTACGAGCAGTACTTC,CASSLGYYEQYF
TRBV5-1,TRBJ1-1,13,TRBD1,NA,TGCGCCAGCAACATTGGGGGACAGAGAGAAGCTTTCTTT,CASNIGGQREAFF
TRBV5-1,TRBJ1-1,14,NA,NA,TGCGCCAGCAGCTTCGGGGGGGTATTCACTGAAGCTTTCTTT,CASSFGGVFTEAFF
TRBV19,TRBJ2-2,15,TRBD2,NA,TGTGCCAGTAGTAGGGGACTAGCGGGAGTCGGGGAGCTGTTTTTT,CASSRGLAGVGELFF
TRBV18,TRBJ2-1,12,NA,NA,TGTGCCAGCTCACCACCGTCGAGGGGGATTTTCTTC,CASSPPSRGIFF
TRBV19,TRBJ2-7,15,TRBD1,few,TGTGCCAGTAGTAGATCGACAGGGAGCACCTACGAGCAGTACTTC,CASSRSTGSTYEQYF
TRBV5-1,TRBJ2-2,14,TRBD2,NA,TGCGCCAGCCTAGCGGGGTCGAACACCGGGGAGCTGTTTTTT,CASLAGSNTGELFF
TRBV4-1,TRBJ2-3,18,TRBD2,once,TGCGCCAGCAGCCAAGAAACCGGGACTAGCGGGATGACAGATACGCAGTATTTT,CASSQETGTSGMTDTQYF